The 4 T cell receptor beta chains below all came from one sample that was sequenced in a study of CD8 T cells in Susac syndrome (dated by TCRdb to the late 2010s). The library was produced with the immunoSEQ multiplex PCR assay. RNA was extracted using the RNeasy kit, and roughly 0.5 to 1 ug of the RNA was reverse transcribed with random hexamers. Using fastp at Q25 and MiXCR, TCRdb reprocessed the public reads and kept productive beta chains. Every entry covers one CDR3 protein and lists the most common genes and DNA from its rows. The sample table records around 150,000 distinct CDR3 sequences; about 95% of these occur just once. The top ten constitute about 0.18% of the sample. Sequenced material: CD8+ T cells from PBMCs. These TCRs come from a human donor with Susac syndrome.

The V and J genes are TRBV3-1 and TRBJ1-1; weak D call: TRBD1 (5 bases). V was cut by 3 bases and J by 3 bases, with 8 bases left in between. Germline CDR1 and CDR2: LGHDT and YNNKEL (reference sequence). CDR3 length equals 13 residues. The CDR3: CASSQQGYTEAFF. CDR3 coding DNA: TGTGCCAGCAGCCAGCAGGGTTACACTGAAGCTTTCTTT.

This chain joins TRBV4-1 and TRBJ1-4, with TRBD1 identical over 10 bases. The germline gives CDR1 MGHRA, CDR2 YSYEKL. The trim removed 1 base at V and 0 bases at J, leaving 5 bases unmatched. The CDR3 covers 18 residues. The CDR3 sequence is CASSQGQGAFATNEKLFF. CDR3 in DNA: TGCGCCAGCAGCCAAGGACAGGGGGCATTTGCAACTAATGAAAAACTGTTTTTT.

The CDR3 DNA is TGTGCCAGCAGTTTTTTATCAGGGGCCACTGAAGCTTTCTTT. Translated: CASSFLSGATEAFF. The chain recombines TRBV27 with TRBJ1-1; D possibly corresponds to TRBD1 (6 bases). V was shortened by 3 bases and J by 4 bases, with 12 bases between the two germline ends. CDR3 size: 14 residues. Per the germline V gene, CDR1 is MNHEY and CDR2 is SMNVEV (reference sequence).

This rearrangement joins TRBV6-5 to TRBJ2-3; D remains unclear. The CDR3 sequence is 13 residues long. Trimming removed 2 bases at V and 7 bases at J, with 10 bases between. Per the germline V gene, CDR1 is MNHEY and CDR2 is SVGAGI. The CDR3 sequence: CASSYGLANTQYF. The CDR3 DNA sequence: TGTGCCAGCAGTTACGGTCTTGCAAATACGCAGTATTTT.